This passage covers 17 T cell receptor beta chains from one sample sequenced in a study of blood T cell repertoires in COVID-19. TCRdb's copy holds only in-frame clones and misses some; the assay was immunoSEQ multiplex PCR. The sample shows 200,000 to 250,000 clones, approximately 85% of them seen only once. The sample comprised peripheral blood. These receptor sequences come from a woman aged 70-85 years with COVID-19, enrolled during active disease.

This clone was seen only once. The chain employs TRBV4-1 and TRBJ2-5, with 8 bases that match TRBD2. The CDR3 runs 14 residues. The germline V gene encodes CDR1 MGHRA and CDR2 YSYEKL. V gave up 3 bases and J gave up 3 bases; unmatched junction bases: 3. CDR3 DNA: TGCGCCAGCAGCCACGCGGGGGGCGAAGAGACCCAGTACTTC. It yields the protein CASSHAGGEETQYF.

The rearrangement uses TRBV11-2 and TRBJ1-1; TRBD1 matches at 9 bases. J was trimmed by 1 base and V by 5 bases; bases with no gene match: 5. The germline CDR1 and CDR2 sequences are SGHAT and FQNNGV. CDR3 length: 15 residues. CDR3 DNA sequence: TGTGCCAGCAGCACGCAACAGGGGGCGAACACTGAAGCTTTCTTT. It encodes CASSTQQGANTEAFF.

CDR3 nucleotides: TGTGCCAGCAGCCAACGGCTAGCGGGGGGTGGGGATACGCAGTATTTT. Its translation: CASSQRLAGGGDTQYF. The chain is built from TRBV3-1 (or the pseudogene TRBV3-2) and TRBJ2-3; 11 bases map to TRBD2. Germline CDR1 is LGHDT and CDR2 is YNNKEL (reference sequence). Trimming at V came to 2 bases and at J to 6 bases, leaving 7 bases not matched to a gene. The CDR3 loop spans 16 amino acids.

The V and J genes are TRBV6-5 and TRBJ1-1; D may be TRBD1 (5 bases). The germline V gene encodes CDR1 MNHEY and CDR2 SVGAGI. This CDR3 comprises 14 residues. V gave up 5 bases and J gave up 6 bases, with 16 bases separating them. The CDR3, as DNA: TGTGCCAGCAGTCACCCCTCGACAGTTCCTGAAGCTTTCTTT. It specifies CASSHPSTVPEAFF.

The rearrangement joins TRBV18 to TRBJ1-1; D is unresolved. The CDR3 has 14 amino acids. Germline CDR1 is KGHSH and CDR2 is LQKENI. V was trimmed by 2 bases and J by 1 base, leaving 8 bases between them. This chain's CDR3 is CASSPSPPNTEAFF. As DNA, the CDR3 is TGTGCCAGCTCACCAAGCCCCCCGAACACTGAAGCTTTCTTT.

This rearrangement joins TRBV6-5 to TRBJ1-3; unclear D gene. The CDR3 length is 14 residues. Between the trimmed V and J ends, which lost 5 bases and 3 bases, there was a span of 11 bases. Germline V gene lookup returns CDR1 MNHEY and CDR2 SVGAGI. This CDR3 is CASSTLGSGNTIYF. In DNA, the CDR3 is TGTGCCAGCAGTACACTCGGGAGTGGAAACACCATATATTTT.

The chain recombines TRBV18 with TRBJ2-1; 7 nucleotides match TRBD2. There are 18 residues in the CDR3. Trimming removed 0 bases from V and 4 bases from J; junction bases left unmatched: 12. Germline V gene sequence: CDR1 KGHSH, CDR2 LQKENI. The CDR3, as DNA: TGTGCCAGCTCACCACCGGGGACTACCACACCGTTATACAATGAGCAGTTCTTC. Residues: CASSPPGTTTPLYNEQFF.

The rearrangement links TRBV2 to TRBJ1-1, with D perhaps matching TRBD1 (6 bases). This CDR3 contains 13 residues. With 7 bases removed from V and 1 base from J, the gap between germline ends came to 10 bases. Germline V gene sequence: CDR1 SNHLY, CDR2 FYNNEI. This chain's CDR3 is CASIRTENTEAFF. The CDR3 DNA is TGTGCCAGCATCCGGACAGAGAACACTGAAGCTTTCTTT.

The table lists this clone with a count of one. The V call is TRBV7-2, the J call TRBJ2-7; 7 bases are shared with TRBD2. The CDR3 sequence is 16 residues long. Germline loops: CDR1 SGHTA, CDR2 FQGNSA. With 5 bases clipped from V and 4 bases from J, the junction kept 14 bases outside the gene matches. In DNA form, the CDR3 reads TGTGCCAGCAGCCTCGGGCGGCTAGCGGTTAGATACGAGCAGTACTTC. Translating gives CASSLGRLAVRYEQYF.

The J gene is TRBJ1-3, the V gene TRBV5-1, with D maybe TRBD1 (6 bases). V was shortened by 3 bases and J by 4 bases, with 14 bases between the two germline ends. Germline lookup yields CDR1 SGHRS and CDR2 YFSETQ. This CDR3 has 15 amino acids. CDR3 sequence: CASSSTGDIGNTIYF. The CDR3 DNA reads as TGCGCCAGCAGCTCTACCGGGGACATCGGAAACACCATATATTTT.

The chain links TRBV19 to TRBJ1-2; 8 bases are a match to TRBD1. Losses at the gene ends were 10 bases for V and 8 bases for J; bases not matched to a gene: 9. Looked up from germline, CDR1 is LNHDA and CDR2 is SQIVND (reference sequence). The CDR3 runs 12 residues. In DNA form, the CDR3 reads TGTGCCACCCAGGACAGGGAGTCGGGCTACACCTTC. Translating gives CATQDRESGYTF.

This chain connects TRBV6-1 to TRBJ2-1; the D gene is possibly TRBD1 (6 bases). Per germline, CDR1 MNHNS and CDR2 SASEGT. The V end was cut by 2 bases, the J end by 5 bases, with 13 bases between. The CDR3 totals 15 residues. The CDR3: CASSERGYLDNEQFF. CDR3 nucleotides: TGTGCCAGCAGTGAAAGGGGGTATTTAGACAATGAGCAGTTCTTC.

The genes are TRBV2 and TRBJ2-3, with 9 bases that match TRBD2. J gave up 4 bases and V 7 bases, and 6 bases lay outside the gene matches. The CDR3 is 14 amino acids. The germline CDR1 and CDR2 sequences are SNHLY and FYNNEI. The CDR3 is CASTERGEADTQYF. The CDR3 DNA reads as TGTGCCAGCACAGAGCGGGGGGAGGCAGATACGCAGTATTTT.

The chain is built from TRBV6-5 and TRBJ1-2; no clear D. The CDR3 runs to 12 residues. Germline assignment: CDR1 MNHEY and CDR2 SVGAGI. Trimming took 8 bases from V and 5 from J, leaving 12 bases between them. CDR3 DNA: TGTGCCAGCCGGGAACTGGGGTATGGCTACACCTTC. It translates to CASRELGYGYTF.

The chain links TRBV18 to TRBJ2-7; the match to TRBD2 covers 7 bases. The CDR3 sequence is 12 residues long. Trimming took 5 bases from V and 5 from J; bases not matched to a gene: 3. In germline, CDR1 is KGHSH, CDR2 LQKENI. The CDR3 DNA is TGTGCCAGCTCAGCGGGAGACGACGAGCAGTACTTC. It specifies CASSAGDDEQYF.

V gene TRBV10-3 combines with J gene TRBJ2-5, with TRBD2 identical over 8 bases. In germline, CDR1 is ENHRY, CDR2 SYGVKD. Germline trimming cut 6 bases from V and 0 bases from J; bases unmatched to any gene: 3. The CDR3 totals 14 residues. This CDR3 is CAIRGSGDQETQYF. For the CDR3, the DNA is TGTGCCATCAGGGGTAGCGGGGACCAAGAGACCCAGTACTTC.

This clone is a singleton in its sample. CDR3 loop: CAWREGVGNTIYF. The CDR3 nucleotides read TGTGCCTGGAGGGAAGGGGTCGGAAACACCATATATTTT. The V call is TRBV30, the J call TRBJ1-3; D might be TRBD1 (5 bases). Deletions cut 3 bases from V and 4 bases from J, with 10 bases between. Germline V gives CDR1 GTSNPN, CDR2 SVGIG (reference sequence). CDR3 size: 13 residues.